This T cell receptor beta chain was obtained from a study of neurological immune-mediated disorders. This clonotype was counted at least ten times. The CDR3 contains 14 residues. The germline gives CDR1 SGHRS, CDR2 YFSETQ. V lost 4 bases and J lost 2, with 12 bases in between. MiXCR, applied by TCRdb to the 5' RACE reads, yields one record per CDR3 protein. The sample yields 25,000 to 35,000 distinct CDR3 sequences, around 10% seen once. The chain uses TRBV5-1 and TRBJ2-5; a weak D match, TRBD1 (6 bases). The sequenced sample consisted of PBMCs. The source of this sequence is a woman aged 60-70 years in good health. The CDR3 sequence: CASSNFDRQETQYF. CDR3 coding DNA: TGCGCCAGCAGCAACTTCGACAGGCAAGAGACCCAGTACTTC.